This T cell receptor beta chain comes out of a study of regulatory T cells in long-lasting Graves disease. To make TCR beta libraries, researchers used iRepertoire HTBI primers and Arm-PCR of CDR3 regions. As handled by the study authors: Overall, samples carried approximately 60 TRBV and 13 to 15 TRBJ segments. TCRdb reanalysed the multiplex PCR reads using MiXCR and keeps one entry per CDR3 protein. The authors' filters were not applied to this entry. This table has around 480,000 distinct CDR3 sequences, about 17% appearing once. The table lists this clonotype with many counts. Noted time point: newly diagnosed GD, antithyroid drugs for less than 3 months. The TCR library was made from RNA that had been extracted from PBMCs in TRIzol. Germline loops: CDR1 SEHNR, CDR2 FQNEAQ (reference sequence). After removal of 5 bases from V and 7 bases from J, the junction contained 11 bases not matched to a gene. CDR3 length equals 17 residues.

These data were also reused for a study on T cells in Graves' hyperthyroidism and ophthalmopathy. That investigation notes: Using the HTBI primer set, a first-round RT-PCR was run on the TCR CDR3.

The chain joins TRBV7-9 to TRBJ2-1; 13 nucleotides align to TRBD2. The source of this sequence is a man aged 35 to 55 with Graves disease. The input for sequencing was peripheral blood mononuclear cells (PBMCs), taken at new diagnosis, from a patient treated with antithyroid drugs. CDR3 protein: CASSPRAGLAGLNEQFF. The CDR3 coding sequence is TGTGCCAGCAGCCCGCGGGCGGGACTAGCGGGATTAAATGAGCAGTTCTTC. Filled out from reference TRBV7-9 and TRBJ2-1, the complete variable domain reads DTGVSQNPRHKITKRGQNVTFRCDPISEHNRLYWYRQTLGQGPEFLTYFQNEAQLEKSRLLSDRFSAERPKGSFSTLEIQRTEQGDSAMYLCASSPRAGLAGLNEQFFGPGTRLTVL.